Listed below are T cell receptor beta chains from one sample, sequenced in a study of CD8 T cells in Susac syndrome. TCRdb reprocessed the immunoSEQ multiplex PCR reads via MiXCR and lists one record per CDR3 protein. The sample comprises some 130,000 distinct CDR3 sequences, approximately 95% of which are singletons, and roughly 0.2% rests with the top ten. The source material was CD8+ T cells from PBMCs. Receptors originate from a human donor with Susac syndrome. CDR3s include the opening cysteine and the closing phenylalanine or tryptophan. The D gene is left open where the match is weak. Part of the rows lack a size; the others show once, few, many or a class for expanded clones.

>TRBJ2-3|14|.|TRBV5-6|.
CASISGLGTDTQYF
TGTGCCAGCATAAGCGGGCTCGGCACAGATACGCAGTATTTT
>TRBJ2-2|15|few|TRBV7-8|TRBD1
CASSLVSGGTGELFF
TGTGCCAGCAGCTTAGTGTCAGGGGGAACCGGGGAGCTGTTTTTT
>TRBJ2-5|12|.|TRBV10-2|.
CASSEARVTQYF
TGCGCCAGCAGTGAGGCAAGGGTTACCCAGTACTTC
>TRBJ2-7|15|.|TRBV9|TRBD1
CASSVRDRGSYEQYF
TGTGCCAGCAGCGTGAGGGACAGGGGATCCTACGAGCAGTACTTC
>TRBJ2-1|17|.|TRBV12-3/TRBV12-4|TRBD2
CASTPPTSESSYNEQFF
TGTGCCAGCACCCCTCCTACTAGCGAGAGCTCCTACAATGAGCAGTTCTTC
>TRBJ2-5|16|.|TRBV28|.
CASSLDRTDPRETQYF
TGTGCCAGCAGTTTGGACCGAACCGACCCTAGAGAGACCCAGTACTTC
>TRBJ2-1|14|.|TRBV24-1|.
CATSAGARNNEQFF
TGTGCCACCAGTGCGGGAGCTAGGAACAATGAGCAGTTCTTC
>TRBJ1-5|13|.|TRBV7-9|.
CASSPAGYQPQHF
TGTGCCAGCAGCCCCGCTGGTTATCAGCCCCAGCATTTT
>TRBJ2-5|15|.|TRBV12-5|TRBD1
CASGEPGTGRETQYF
TGTGCTAGTGGTGAACCCGGGACAGGGAGAGAGACCCAGTACTTC
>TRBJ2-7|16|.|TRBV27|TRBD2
CASSPDSGTSSYEQYF
TGTGCCAGCAGTCCCGACTCCGGGACTAGTAGTTACGAGCAGTACTTC
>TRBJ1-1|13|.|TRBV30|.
CAWGGGTGAEAFF
TGTGCCTGGGGGGGCGGGACTGGAGCCGAAGCTTTCTTT
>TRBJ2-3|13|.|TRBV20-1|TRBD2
CRRKREIIDTQYF
TGCAGGAGAAAGCGGGAGATTATAGATACGCAGTATTTT
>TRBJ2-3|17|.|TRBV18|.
CASSPGPFSLDTDTQYF
TGTGCCAGCTCACCGGGACCTTTCTCCCTCGACACAGATACGCAGTATTTT
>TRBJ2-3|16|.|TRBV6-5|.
CASSYPAGGGTDTQYF
TGTGCCAGCAGTTACCCCGCCGGTGGGGGAACAGATACGCAGTATTTT
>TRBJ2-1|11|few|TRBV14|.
CASSQAYEQFF
TGTGCCAGCAGCCAAGCCTATGAGCAGTTCTTC
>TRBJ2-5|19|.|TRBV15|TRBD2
CATSGLAGGQEVNQETQYF
TGTGCCACCAGCGGACTAGCGGGAGGGCAAGAGGTTAACCAAGAGACCCAGTACTTC
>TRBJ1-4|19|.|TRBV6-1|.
CASSDLFDVEFLPNEKLFF
TGTGCCAGCAGTGACTTATTCGATGTAGAGTTTCTACCGAATGAAAAACTGTTTTTT
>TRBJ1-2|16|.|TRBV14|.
CASSQDSAGLFYGYTF
TGTGCCAGCAGCCAAGATTCCGCCGGGTTGTTCTATGGCTACACCTTC
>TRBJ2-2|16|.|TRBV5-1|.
CASTSSDQTGTGELFF
TGCGCCAGCACATCTTCAGACCAAACGGGCACCGGGGAGCTGTTTTTT
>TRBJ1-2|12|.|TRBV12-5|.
CASRNGGLGYTF
TGTGCTAGCCGAAATGGGGGGCTCGGCTACACCTTC
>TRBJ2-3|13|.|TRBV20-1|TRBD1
CSADREGGDTQYF
TGCAGTGCCGACAGGGAAGGGGGAGATACGCAGTATTTT